The rows below give T cell receptor beta chains drawn from one sample of a study of CD4 T cells in relation to SARS-CoV-2 and coronaviruses. Only in-frame clones appear in the TCRdb table, and some are missing; sequencing was by immunoSEQ multiplex PCR. Among tens of thousands of clones listed, approximately 87% were seen once. Antigen specificity for these receptors is unknown. Sequencing was carried out using naive CD4+ T cells from PBMCs, cultured in vitro. The source of these receptors is an adult with COVID-19. Each CDR3 is given with its conserved first and last residue.

V	CDR3
TRBV2	CASSYSIPGYPNYYGYTF
TRBV7-9	CASSPPVGLHGELFF
TRBV28	CASSSNRRSQHF
TRBV7-2	CASSFTGELFF
TRBV3-1/TRBV3-2	CASSTSGITGELFF
TRBV5-1	CASSQTRYGGANYNEQFF
TRBV28	CASSFWREGTDTQYF
TRBV5-6	CASSLLGVDTGELFF
TRBV19	CASRLGAFADTQYF
TRBV27	CASSYPGGRLYNEQFF
TRBV5-6	CASSFSNLTGPRPHF
TRBV7-9	CASSSTQGNEKLFF
TRBV30	CAWNKVGGSYYNEQFF
TRBV24-1	CATSDLIAGEETQYF
TRBV29-1	CSVDSPGRSYEQYF
TRBV4-1	CASSQVVFTPSSYEQYF
TRBV5-1	CASSFSENQETQYF
TRBV4-2	CASSQDSGLGTGISGANVLTF
TRBV11-2	CASSLGGASWSGGELFF
TRBV6-5	CASRSTGTPLHF
TRBV7-9	CASSLGGDFQETQYF
TRBV10-3	CAISRQGANSPLHF
TRBV25-1	CASSETWGRGETQYF
TRBV9	CASREAGGYGYTF
TRBV14	CASSPAASGANVLTF
TRBV2	CASRLPDTGELFF
TRBV15	CATSRDLSGEAFF
TRBV15	CATKPRGRETQYF
TRBV3-1/TRBV3-2	CASSRRQGVGTQYF
TRBV7-3	CASRRTSGTDTQYF
TRBV27	CASSTTGATEAFF
TRBV18	CASSTTDNYGYTF
TRBV7-9	CASSLTRLSRTGELFF
TRBV11-1	CASSTGWGANVLTF
TRBV30	CAWSRGSSYEQYF
TRBV3-1/TRBV3-2	CASKDGDEKLFF
TRBV2	CASSEGRLYGYTF
TRBV15	CATSSTAATNEKLFF
TRBV9	CASSPRQINTDTQYF
TRBV11-2	CASSSPARGGELFF
TRBV27	CASSSREDEQFF
TRBV15	CATSRVGGQTGQVSYNEQFF
TRBV18	CASSPRDGPYEQYF
TRBV5-1	CASSSRDSGGETQYF
TRBV3-1/TRBV3-2	CASSQVVSGRGKGETQYF
TRBV27	CASSSITNTGELFF
TRBV2	CASSGDSNQPQHF
TRBV7-2	CASSLERITYNEQFF
TRBV19	CASNPPGRNQPQHF
TRBV6-5	CASSRDSYSPLHF
TRBV5-1	CASSQGLAGGIYEQYF
TRBV5-1	CASSASYNEQFF
TRBV5-1	CASSPRRGLAGSWQFF